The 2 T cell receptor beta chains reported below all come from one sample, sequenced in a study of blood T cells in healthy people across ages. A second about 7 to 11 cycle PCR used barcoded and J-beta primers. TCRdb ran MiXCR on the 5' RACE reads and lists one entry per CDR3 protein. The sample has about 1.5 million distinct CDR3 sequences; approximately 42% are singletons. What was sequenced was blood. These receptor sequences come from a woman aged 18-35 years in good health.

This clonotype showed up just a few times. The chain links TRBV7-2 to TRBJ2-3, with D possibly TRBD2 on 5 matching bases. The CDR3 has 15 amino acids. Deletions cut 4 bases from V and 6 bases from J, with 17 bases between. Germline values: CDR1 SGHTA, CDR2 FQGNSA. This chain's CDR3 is CASSYSRTGVDTQYF. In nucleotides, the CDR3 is TGTGCCAGCAGCTATTCGAGGACCGGGGTGGATACGCAGTATTTT.

CDR3 bases: TGCAGTGCTAGAGGGCCCGTAGGGTTTGTAGCAACTGGCACAGATACGCAGTATTTT. This sequence encodes CSARGPVGFVATGTDTQYF. This chain joins TRBV20-1 and TRBJ2-3; D ambiguous. This CDR3 spans 19 amino acids. CDR1 is DFQATT, CDR2 SNEGSKA, per germline (reference sequence). V dropped 1 base and J dropped 1 base, with 24 bases sitting between them.